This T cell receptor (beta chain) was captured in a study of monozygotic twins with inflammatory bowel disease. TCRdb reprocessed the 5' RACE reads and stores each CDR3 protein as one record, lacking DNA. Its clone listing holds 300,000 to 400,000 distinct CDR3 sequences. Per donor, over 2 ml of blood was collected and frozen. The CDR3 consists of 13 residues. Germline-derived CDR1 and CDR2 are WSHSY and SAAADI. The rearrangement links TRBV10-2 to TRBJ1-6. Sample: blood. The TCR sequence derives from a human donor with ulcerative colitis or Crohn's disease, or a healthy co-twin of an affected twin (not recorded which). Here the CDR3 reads CASSNGYNSPLHF.